This paragraph reports one TCR beta chain. This sample was taken from a study of cytomegalovirus exposure and HLA in healthy donors. Primers for the PCR totalled 60 Vbeta and 13 Jbeta. Only in-frame clones appear in the TCRdb table, and some are missing; sequencing was by immunoSEQ multiplex PCR. The sample includes 200,000 to 250,000 clones, 76% seen only once; the top ten take approximately 0.6%. The CDR3 sequence is 13 residues long. Germline values: CDR1 WSHSY, CDR2 SAAADI. With 3 bases removed from V and 5 bases from J, the gap between germline ends came to 10 bases. Material: PBMCs. V gene TRBV10-2 combines with J gene TRBJ2-5; D is unresolved. The TCR sequence derives from a man younger than 35 in good health and CMV-seronegative. The CDR3 region is CASSDLSPETQYF. The CDR3 region has the DNA TGCGCCAGCAGTGATTTGAGTCCGGAGACCCAGTACTTC.